The T cell receptor (beta chain) under discussion was sequenced for a study of blood T cells in healthy people across ages (dated by TCRdb to between 2014 and 2017). Regarding the complete study: In model experiments, template switching captured about one uniquely barcoded TCR beta cDNA molecule for every two T cells. Two additional independent replicas of 1 million unique cDNA reads from the same blood draw were analyzed for two donors (one aged 18 to 30 and one aged 80 or older). Age-related changes in TCR beta repertoire diversity were measured in the study by deep sequencing normalized with unique cDNA molecular identifiers. To avoid experimental bias, donors of different ages were spread randomly across the sequencing lanes. Donors were grouped into four age groups: young (average roughly 17 years), middle-aged (39), aged (about 59) and long-lived (around 80). Study-wide conclusions, independent of this receptor: Since profiling was done on bulk unsorted PBMCs, naive and antigen-experienced compartments could not be conclusively compared. Compared with the aged group, more naive CD4+ T cells, fewer expanded clones and increased TCR diversity were shown by the long-lived group, suggesting age selection. Estimates of total diversity based on one million sequenced T cells were considered lower bounds and underestimates. The percentage of naive T cells measured by flow cytometry correlated strongly with observed TCR beta diversity. Because the CMV infection status of the donors was unknown, age-related changes in expanded clonotypes may potentially have been confounded. As age increased, observed TCR beta diversity per million T cells dropped in a roughly linear way, and a significant reduction was already evident by age roughly 40.

As concerns this clonotype: Which antigen it targets is not known. No base quality information exists; no much larger clone differs at one position.

Systemically healthy Caucasian individuals from Russia, 39 in total and aged roughly 6 to 90 years, were included as donors. Each donor gave approximately 9.3 milliliters of peripheral blood, collected into EDTA-treated Vacutainer tubes. Ficoll-Paque density-gradient centrifugation was used to isolate PBMCs, with at least 6.5 million obtained per sample. Total RNA was extracted from PBMCs with Trizol reagent, with at least 5 micrograms obtained per sample. For every donor, flow cytometry on a PBMC aliquot measured the percentage of naive CD45RAhigh/CD27high T cells. Libraries were constructed by 5' RACE. The run used an Illumina HiSeq 2500. A second 7 to 11 cycle PCR used a sample-barcoded 5' primer and a J-beta primer mix. Each TCR beta cDNA molecule received a unique molecular identifier from a template-switch 5' adaptor carrying 12 random nucleotides. Each sample yielded at least 3 million CDR3-containing paired-end reads. First-strand cDNA was synthesized from all RNA with the Mint cDNA synthesis kit, primed by a TRBC-specific oligonucleotide. Following uracil-DNA glycosylase treatment, all cDNA underwent a first 18-cycle PCR with the universal primers M1SS and BC2_uni_R. For the original study's pipeline: Each sample was normalized by randomly selecting 1 million high-quality reads, each carrying a distinct molecular identifier. Instead of being binned into consensus sequences, reads that shared molecular identifiers were thrown out. CDR3 identification, clonotype clustering and error correction used MiTCR with a Q25 quality threshold and the strictest error-elimination algorithm. A nonparametric unseen species model with Euler transformation was used to estimate lower-bound total TCR beta diversity. Using fastp at Q25 and MiXCR, TCRdb reprocessed the public reads and kept productive beta chains. Every distinct CDR3 protein forms one entry, paired with its most common genes and DNA. None of the V and J calls come from the authors' own analysis; TCRdb made them. The sample table shows some 900,000 distinct CDR3 sequences, and about 48% are seen once. The ten most abundant clones make up 13% of the sample.

The CDR3 runs 15 residues from the cysteine to the phenylalanine. The CDR3 DNA has 45 bases and is translated from base 1. Relative to germline, V is 3 bases shorter and J is 5 bases shorter, with 16 bases between their ends. The germline V gene supplies CDR1 MDHEN and CDR2 SYDVKM. Specimen: blood. This TCR came from a man aged 25-40 years in good health. This chain is built from TRBV28 and TRBJ1-2; the D gene remains uncertain. At the DNA level, the sequence is TGTGCCAGCAGTTTCCGGGGAGAATTGCTATATGGCTACACCTTC. It translates to CASSFRGELLYGYTF.